This TCR beta chain is drawn from a study of T cells in Graves' hyperthyroidism and ophthalmopathy. Findings and caveats of the study: Most thyroid clonotypes expanded above 0.001 were also detected in blood. The authors' 13 V-J model separated ophthalmopathy from stable hyperthyroidism.

This clonotype has a count of ten or more. The target antigen is unknown. CDR1 SGHRS and CDR2 YFSETQ come from the germline V gene. CDR3 size: 14 residues. The V gene end was trimmed by 3 bases and the J gene end by 3 bases; junction bases not matched to a gene: 5. TCR beta CDR3 regions were amplified from RNA. Carried out on the TCR CDR3, a first-round RT-PCR used the HTBI primer set. MiXCR was run by TCRdb on the multiplex PCR reads, yielding one entry per CDR3 protein. The profile shows about 52,000 distinct CDR3 sequences, under 50% of them singletons. Clinical symptoms, serum thyroxine and TRAb, thyroid ultrasound and orbital computed tomography together formed the diagnostic basis. PBMCs came from around 10 ml fresh peripheral blood.

The chain combines TRBV5-1 with TRBJ2-5, with 7 bases lining up with TRBD2. Sample: blood. The TCR was taken from a woman aged 45 to 65 with Graves' ophthalmopathy. DNA for the CDR3: TGCGCCAGCAGCTATCAGCGGGGAGAAGAGACCCAGTACTTC. Translated: CASSYQRGEETQYF.